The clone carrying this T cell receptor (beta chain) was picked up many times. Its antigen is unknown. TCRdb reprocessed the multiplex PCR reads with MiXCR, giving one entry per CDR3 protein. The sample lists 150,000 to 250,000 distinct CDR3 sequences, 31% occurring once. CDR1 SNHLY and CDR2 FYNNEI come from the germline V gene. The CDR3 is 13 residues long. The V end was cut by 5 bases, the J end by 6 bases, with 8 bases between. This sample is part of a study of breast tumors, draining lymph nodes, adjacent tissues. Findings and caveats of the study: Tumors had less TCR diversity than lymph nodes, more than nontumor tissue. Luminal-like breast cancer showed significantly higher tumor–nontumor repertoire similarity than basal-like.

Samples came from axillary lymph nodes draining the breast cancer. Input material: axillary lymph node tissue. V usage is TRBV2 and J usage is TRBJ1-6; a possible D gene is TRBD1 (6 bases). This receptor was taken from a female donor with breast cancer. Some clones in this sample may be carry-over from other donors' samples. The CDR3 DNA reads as TGTGCCAGCAGTCTGGACAGTAATTCACCCCTCCACTTT. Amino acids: CASSLDSNSPLHF.